The 20 T cell receptor beta chains in this list originate from one sample, sequenced in a study of T cells in localized non-small cell lung cancer. TCRdb's copy holds only in-frame clones and misses some; the assay was immunoSEQ multiplex PCR. Of about 10,000 clones listed, about 90% are singletons. The specimen comprised peripheral blood, sampled before any cancer treatment. These receptors came from an older male donor with stage III squamous cell lung carcinoma.

The CDR3 bases are TGTGCCACCCCACGGACCCATTGGGACACCGGGGAGCTGTTTTTT. Amino acids: CATPRTHWDTGELFF. The chain employs TRBV11-2 and TRBJ2-2; D ambiguous. CDR1 and CDR2 from the germline V gene are SGHAT and FQNNGV. This CDR3 has 15 residues. The germline V and J ends were trimmed by 10 bases and 3 bases, with 18 bases remaining between them.

The gene calls are TRBV5-4 and TRBJ1-5; D gene ambiguous. Germline V gene lookup returns CDR1 SGHNT and CDR2 YYREEE (reference sequence). Trimming cost V 0 bases and J 3 bases, with 7 bases left between them. This CDR3 is built from 14 residues. CDR3 protein: CASSLAGVNQPQHF. CDR3 sequence (DNA): TGTGCCAGCAGCTTGGCCGGGGTCAATCAGCCCCAGCATTTT.

J is TRBJ2-1 and V is TRBV7-2, with D uncertain. V dropped 1 base and J dropped 4 bases, with 8 bases sitting between them. Germline CDR1 and CDR2: SGHTA and FQGNSA. The CDR3 is made up of 14 amino acids. In DNA, the CDR3 is TGTGCCAGCAGCTTAGAGCTGGGGTACAATGAGCAGTTCTTC. Residues: CASSLELGYNEQFF.

The chain is built from TRBV15 and TRBJ2-3, with D unresolved. V gave up 0 bases and J gave up 2 bases, with 9 bases separating them. Germline CDR1 LNHNV, CDR2 YYDKDF (reference sequence). The CDR3 loop spans 15 amino acids. CDR3 protein: CATSRDRLSTDTQYF. CDR3 sequence (DNA): TGTGCCACCAGCAGAGATCGACTCTCCACAGATACGCAGTATTTT.

V and J are TRBV6-5 and TRBJ2-1, with 14 nucleotides matching TRBD2. Germline V lookup: CDR1 MNHEY, CDR2 SVGAGI. J was trimmed by 10 bases and V by 5 bases; bases with no gene match: 7. This CDR3 comprises 15 residues. CDR3 nucleotide sequence: TGTGCCAGCAGTCCCGGGACTAGCGGGGGAGGGGAGCAGTTCTTC. This sequence encodes CASSPGTSGGGEQFF.

The V call is TRBV4-2, the J call TRBJ2-7; 8 bases align to TRBD2. After removal of 0 bases from V and 4 bases from J, the junction contained 5 bases not matched to a gene. The CDR3 has 15 residues. Germline-derived CDR1 and CDR2 are LGHNA and YNFKEQ. CDR3 sequence reads: CASSQDGGAQYEQYF. CDR3 coding DNA: TGTGCCAGCAGCCAAGACGGGGGGGCCCAATACGAGCAGTACTTC.

This chain links TRBV10-3 with TRBJ1-6; tentatively, D is TRBD1 (6 bases). The V end lost 0 bases, the J end lost 7 bases, and 10 bases lay between the germline ends. The CDR3 is 15 residues long. Germline V lookup: CDR1 ENHRY, CDR2 SYGVKD. CDR3 sequence: CAISESEGGNSPLHF. In nucleotides, the CDR3 is TGTGCCATCAGTGAGTCGGAGGGGGGAAATTCACCCCTCCACTTT.

CDR3 region: CASSQTGVGDTQYF. CDR3 bases: TGTGCCAGCAGCCAGACAGGGGTTGGAGATACGCAGTATTTT. The chain has TRBV11-2 and TRBJ2-3, with TRBD1 matching over 8 bases. This CDR3 spans 14 amino acids. J lost 5 bases, V lost 5 bases, and 6 bases had no gene match. In germline, CDR1 is SGHAT, CDR2 FQNNGV.

The chain recombines TRBV7-6 with TRBJ2-7; D gene uncertain. V lost 5 bases and J lost 3, with 14 bases in between. The germline V gene has CDR1 SGHVS and CDR2 FNYEAQ. The CDR3 length is 14 residues. The CDR3 loop reads CASSPGPLLYEQYF. DNA for the CDR3: TGTGCCAGCAGCCCAGGCCCATTACTCTACGAGCAGTACTTC.

The CDR3 sequence: CASSAGGTDNEKLFF. The CDR3 nucleotides read TGTGCCAGTAGTGCTGGCGGGACAGACAATGAAAAACTGTTTTTT. The rearrangement links TRBV19 to TRBJ1-4; 7 bases line up with TRBD1. There are 15 residues in the CDR3. Germline CDR1 is LNHDA and CDR2 is SQIVND (reference sequence). Trimming at V came to 5 bases and at J to 5 bases, leaving 8 bases not matched to a gene. Based on the CDR3 plus reference TRBV19 and TRBJ1-4, the full variable domain is DGGITQSPKYLFRKEGQNVTLSCEQNLNHDAMYWYRQDPGQGLRLIYYSQIVNDFQKGDIAEGYSVSREKKESFPLTVTSAQKNPTAFYLCASSAGGTDNEKLFFGSGTQLSVL.

The rearrangement uses TRBV6-6 and TRBJ1-3; no firm D call. With 7 bases removed from V and 0 bases from J, the gap between germline ends came to 10 bases. Germline lookup yields CDR1 MNHNY and CDR2 SVGAGI (reference sequence). There are 14 residues in the CDR3. This chain's CDR3 is CASKVDASGNTIYF. Here the CDR3 DNA reads TGTGCCAGCAAAGTGGACGCCTCTGGAAACACCATATATTTT.

The rearrangement joins TRBV14 to TRBJ2-7; the D gene is possibly TRBD2 (7 bases). V lost 5 bases to trimming and J lost 7 bases, with 15 bases between them. Germline V gene data show CDR1 as SGHDN and CDR2 as FVKESK. This CDR3 contains 13 residues. The CDR3 sequence: CASSWGGPREQYF. The CDR3 DNA reads TGTGCCAGCAGCTGGGGGGGGCCGCGGGAGCAGTACTTC.

The chain carries TRBV5-1 and TRBJ1-1, with D perhaps matching TRBD1 (5 bases). V was shortened by 5 bases and J by 1 base, with 9 bases between the two germline ends. The CDR3 runs 13 residues. Germline V lookup: CDR1 SGHRS, CDR2 YFSETQ. The CDR3 spells CASSPTGNTEAFF. CDR3 DNA: TGCGCCAGCAGTCCCACAGGGAACACTGAAGCTTTCTTT.

This chain uses TRBV4-3 with TRBJ1-5; D gene unclear. Germline values: CDR1 LGHNA, CDR2 YSLEER. The CDR3 is 13 residues long. Between the trimmed V and J ends, which lost 1 base and 4 bases, there was a span of 5 bases. In DNA, the CDR3 is TGCGCCAGCAGCCAAGGCCCAAATCAGCCCCAGCATTTT. Protein product: CASSQGPNQPQHF.

This chain links TRBV9 with TRBJ2-7, with 9 nucleotides matching TRBD1. This CDR3 has 13 residues. Trimming took 6 bases from V and 5 from J; bases not matched to a gene: 6. Germline values: CDR1 SGDLS, CDR2 YYNGEE. CDR3 residues: CASTGTGSHEQYF. In nucleotides, the CDR3 is TGTGCCAGCACCGGGACAGGGAGCCACGAGCAGTACTTC. The full variable domain, in which reference TRBV9 and TRBJ2-7 provide the parts outside the CDR3, is DSGVTQTPKHLITATGQRVTLRCSPRSGDLSVYWYQQSLDQGLQFLIQYYNGEERAKGNILERFSAQQFPDLHSELNLSSLELGDSALYFCASTGTGSHEQYFGPGTRLTVT.

Points on this clone: At one end the junction does not follow the germline gene, possibly because of a read error. V is TRBV7-9 and J is TRBJ2-7; TRBD2 might be the D (7 bases). Germline V gives CDR1 SEHNR, CDR2 FQNEAQ (reference sequence). The CDR3 consists of 14 residues. The CDR3 nucleotides read TGTGCCAGCAGCCAGGGTGGGGGGGCCCCCATTGGGCACTTC. This gives the protein CASSQGGGAPIGHF.

The genes are TRBV4-3 and TRBJ2-2; no reliable D call. The CDR3 contains 14 residues. Trimming shortened V by 0 bases and J by 6 bases, and 8 bases separated the two germline ends. Germline CDR1 reads LGHNA; CDR2 reads YSLEER. CDR3 DNA: TGCGCCAGCAGCCAAGACTTAGTCGCCGGGGAGCTGTTTTTT. Its translation: CASSQDLVAGELFF.

This sequence joins TRBV2 and TRBJ1-2, with D unclear. Trimming left V 7 bases short and J 7 bases short, with 13 bases between. Germline assignment: CDR1 SNHLY and CDR2 FYNNEI. There are 12 residues in the CDR3. The CDR3 reads CASMEVDAGYTF. The CDR3 region has the DNA TGTGCCAGCATGGAGGTGGACGCTGGCTACACCTTC.

V and J are TRBV5-1 and TRBJ2-5, with D perhaps assigned TRBD1 or TRBD2 (5 bases each). Germline loops: CDR1 SGHRS, CDR2 YFSETQ. This CDR3 contains 13 residues. V was trimmed by 0 bases and J by 2 bases, leaving 5 bases between them. CDR3 sequence reads: CASSLGGQETQYF. The DNA of the CDR3 is TGCGCCAGCAGCTTGGGGGGGCAAGAGACCCAGTACTTC.

The J gene is TRBJ1-2, the V gene TRBV7-9; TRBD1 aligns across 7 bases. J was trimmed by 8 bases and V by 3 bases; bases with no gene match: 6. The CDR3 is made up of 13 amino acids. Germline CDR1 SEHNR, CDR2 FQNEAQ (reference sequence). CDR3 protein: CASSFEGAGGYTF. CDR3 in DNA: TGTGCCAGCAGCTTCGAGGGGGCAGGGGGCTACACCTTC.